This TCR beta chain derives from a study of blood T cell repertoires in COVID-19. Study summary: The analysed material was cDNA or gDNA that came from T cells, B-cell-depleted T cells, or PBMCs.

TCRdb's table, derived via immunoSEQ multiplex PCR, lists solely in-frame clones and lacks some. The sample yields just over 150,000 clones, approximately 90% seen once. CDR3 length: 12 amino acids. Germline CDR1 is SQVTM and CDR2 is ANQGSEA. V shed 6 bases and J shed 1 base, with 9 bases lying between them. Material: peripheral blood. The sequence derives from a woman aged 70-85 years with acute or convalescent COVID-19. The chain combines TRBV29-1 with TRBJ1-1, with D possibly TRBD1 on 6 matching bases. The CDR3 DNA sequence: TGCAGCGTCGTACAGGGGAACACTGAAGCTTTCTTT. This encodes CSVVQGNTEAFF.